This T cell receptor (beta chain) originates from a study of T cell responses to AZD1222 COVID-19 vaccine. About this clone itself: Its antigen remains unidentified.

Data came from immunoSEQ multiplex PCR; TCRdb stores just in-frame clones and leaves some out. The sample records 110,000 to 150,000 clones, over 85% being singletons. The CDR3 covers 17 residues. CDR1 SQVTM and CDR2 ANQGSEA come from the germline V gene. Trimming at V came to 3 bases and at J to 0 bases, leaving 9 bases not matched to a gene. General study points: Close to half of spike-specific TCRs reportedly recognize unmutated variant regions. Baseline serostatus was positive in only 5 to 7 AZD1222 recipients.

The source of this sequence is an adult in good health. Material: peripheral blood, obtained on day 0 of AZD1222 vaccination. The rearrangement uses TRBV29-1 and TRBJ2-1; 9 nucleotides align to TRBD2. The CDR3 nucleotides are TGCAGCGTTGAGGTAGCGGGAGTCCCCCACTCCTACAATGAGCAGTTCTTC. As protein: CSVEVAGVPHSYNEQFF.